This T cell receptor (beta chain) was retrieved from a study of T cell responses to AZD1222 COVID-19 vaccine. This table comes from immunoSEQ multiplex PCR, and its TCRdb copy is limited to in-frame clones, with some not included. The sample yields roughly 150,000 clones, approximately 86% seen once. There are 15 residues in the CDR3. Germline CDR1 reads ENHRY; CDR2 reads SYGVKD. After removal of 10 bases from V and 2 bases from J, the junction contained 11 bases not matched to a gene. The V and J genes are TRBV10-3 and TRBJ2-3, with 8 positions matching TRBD2. The sequence derives from an adult who had recovered from COVID-19. Sequencing was performed on peripheral blood, taken after recovery from COVID-19. CDR3 sequence (DNA): TGTGCCACCGCTGTCGGGGGGGCTGCCACAGATACGCAGTATTTT. Translated, it gives CATAVGGAATDTQYF.